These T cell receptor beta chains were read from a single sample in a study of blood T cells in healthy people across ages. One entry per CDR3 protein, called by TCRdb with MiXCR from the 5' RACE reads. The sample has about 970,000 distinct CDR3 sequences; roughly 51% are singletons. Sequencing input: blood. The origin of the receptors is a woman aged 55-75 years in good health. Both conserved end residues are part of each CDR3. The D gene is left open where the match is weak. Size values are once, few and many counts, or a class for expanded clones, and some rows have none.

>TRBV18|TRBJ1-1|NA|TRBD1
TGTGCCAGCTCAGGATCGGGACAGGGTGACACTGAAGCTTTCTTT
CASSGSGQGDTEAFF
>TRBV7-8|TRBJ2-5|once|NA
TGTGCCAGCAGCTCGTCATGGGGAGAGCAGTACTTC
CASSSSWGEQYF
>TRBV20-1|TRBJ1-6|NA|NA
TGCAGTGCTAGTCGGGAAGGTTCACCCCTCCACTTT
CSASREGSPLHF
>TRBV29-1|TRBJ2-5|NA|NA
TGCAGCGTTGAATCCCGGGAGTTTTACAATGAGCAGTACTTC
CSVESREFYNEQYF
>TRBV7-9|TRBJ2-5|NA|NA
TGTGCCAGCAGCCTGGATTCGAGGGAGGTAGAGACCCAGTACTTC
CASSLDSREVETQYF
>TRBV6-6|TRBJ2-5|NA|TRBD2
TGTGCCAGCAGTTACGAGGGACTAGCGGGAGATGGAGAGACCCAGTACTTC
CASSYEGLAGDGETQYF
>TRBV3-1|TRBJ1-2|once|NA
TGTGCCAGCAGCCAAGAGGTCGGGTTAGGCTACACCTTC
CASSQEVGLGYTF
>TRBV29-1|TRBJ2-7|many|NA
TGCAGCGCCACAGGGTCCGAGCAGTACTTC
CSATGSEQYF
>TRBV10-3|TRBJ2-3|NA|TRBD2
TGTGCCATCAGTAGCGGGAGGGCGGCCCCAGATACGCAGTATTTT
CAISSGRAAPDTQYF
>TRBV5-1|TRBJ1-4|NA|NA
TGCGCCAGCAGCTTGGTGGAAGCACGGCGGAATGAAAAACTGTTTTTT
CASSLVEARRNEKLFF
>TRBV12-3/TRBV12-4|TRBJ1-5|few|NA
TGTGCCAGCAGCCCTCAGGGTAGGGATCAGCCCCAGCATTTT
CASSPQGRDQPQHF
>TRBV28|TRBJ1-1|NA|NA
TGTGCCAGCAGTTCCCCATTTCGAACCCATGAAGCTTTCTTT
CASSSPFRTHEAFF
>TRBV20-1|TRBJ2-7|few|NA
TGCAGTGCTAGTATCGCAGGGAGTACCTACGAGCAGTACTTC
CSASIAGSTYEQYF
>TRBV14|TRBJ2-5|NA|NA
TGTGCCAGGCGGGAGACCCAGTACTTC
CARRETQYF
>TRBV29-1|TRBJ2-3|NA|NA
TGCAGCGCTGGAGGGACGTTTATACGGGGAGAACAGTATTTT
CSAGGTFIRGEQYF
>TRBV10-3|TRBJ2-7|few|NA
TGTGCCACCGGGACACCTCTTACCTACGAGCAGTACTTC
CATGTPLTYEQYF
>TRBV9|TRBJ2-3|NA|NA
TGTGCCAGCAGCGTTCGTAGCGGGACAGCCACAGATACGCAGTATTTT
CASSVRSGTATDTQYF
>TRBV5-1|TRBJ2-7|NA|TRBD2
TGCGCCAGCAGCTTGGCGATTTCGGCTAGCGGGAGTATTCCCTACGAGCAGTACTTC
CASSLAISASGSIPYEQYF
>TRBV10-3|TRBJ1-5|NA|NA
TGTGCCATCAGTGAGCCAGAGTGGGGACAGCCCCAGCATTTT
CAISEPEWGQPQHF
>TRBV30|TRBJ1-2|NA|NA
TGTGCCTGGAGTCCTGACAACTATGGCTACACCTTC
CAWSPDNYGYTF
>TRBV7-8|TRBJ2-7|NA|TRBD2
TGTGCCAGCAGCCTAGGGGCTAGCGGGCCTCCCTACGAGCAGTACTTC
CASSLGASGPPYEQYF
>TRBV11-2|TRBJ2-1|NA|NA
TGTGCCGGCAGCTTAGCCTCGAGGGGGGACAATGAGCAGTTCTTC
CAGSLASRGDNEQFF
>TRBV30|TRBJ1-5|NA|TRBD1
TGTGCCTGGAGCTCGGGGACAGGGGTGTACCAGCCCCAGCATTTT
CAWSSGTGVYQPQHF
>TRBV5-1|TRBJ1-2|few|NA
TGCGCCAGCAGGACCCAACCTAACTATGGCTACACCTTC
CASRTQPNYGYTF
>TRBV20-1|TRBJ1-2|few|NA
TGCAGTGCTGCCAGGGATACTAACTATGGCTACACCTTC
CSAARDTNYGYTF
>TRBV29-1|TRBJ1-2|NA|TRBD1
TGCAGCGTTGCCCGACAGGGGGGATTCTATGGCTACACCTTC
CSVARQGGFYGYTF
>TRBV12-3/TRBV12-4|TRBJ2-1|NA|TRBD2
TGTGCCAGCGGGGGGGACTCCTACAATGAGCAGTTCTTC
CASGGDSYNEQFF
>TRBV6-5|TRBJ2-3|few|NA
TGTGCCAGCTGGGGGCCAGATACGCAGTATTTT
CASWGPDTQYF
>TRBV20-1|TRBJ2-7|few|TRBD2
TGCAGTGCTAGAGTCCTAGGGACTAGCGGGACTAGTGAGCAGTACTTC
CSARVLGTSGTSEQYF
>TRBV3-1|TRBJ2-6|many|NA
TGTGCCGCGGCGGGCTTCGGTGGGGCCAACGTCCTGACTTTC
CAAAGFGGANVLTF
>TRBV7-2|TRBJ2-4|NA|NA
TGTGCCAGCAGCCAAAACAGGGTTAAAAACATTCAGTACTTC
CASSQNRVKNIQYF
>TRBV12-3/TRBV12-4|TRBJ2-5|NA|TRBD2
TGTGCCCGCAGTCGGACTAGCGGGAGATCTGGGGAGACCCAGTACTTC
CARSRTSGRSGETQYF
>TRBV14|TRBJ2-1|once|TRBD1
TGTGCCAGCAGCCAAGCGTTAGGGACAGGGGTCAATGAGCAGTTCTTC
CASSQALGTGVNEQFF
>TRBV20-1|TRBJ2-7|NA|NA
TGCAGTGGCCTGCTTGGGGTTTCCTACGAGCAGTACTTC
CSGLLGVSYEQYF
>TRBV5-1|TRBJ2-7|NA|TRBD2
TGCGCCAGCAGCTTAGCGGGAGGGCCGGTCTTTTACGAGCAGTACTTC
CASSLAGGPVFYEQYF
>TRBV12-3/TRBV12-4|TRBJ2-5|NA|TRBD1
TGTGCCAGCAGTACCTGGGGGACAGTCCAAGAGACCCAGTACTTC
CASSTWGTVQETQYF
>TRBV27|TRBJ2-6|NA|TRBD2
TGTGCCAGCAGATACAATGCTGGTATGCGAGCGGGAGTGGCTGGGGCCAACGTCCTGACTTTC
CASRYNAGMRAGVAGANVLTF
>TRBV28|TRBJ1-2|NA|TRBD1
TGTGCCAGCAGTTTCAGACAGGGGTGGGACCCCTATGGCTACACCTTC
CASSFRQGWDPYGYTF
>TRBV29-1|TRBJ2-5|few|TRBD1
TGCAGCGTTGGGGGACAGGGCTTCGGGGAGCAGTACTTC
CSVGGQGFGEQYF
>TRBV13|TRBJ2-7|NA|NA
TGTGCCAGCAGCGCTTTCGGCAGGGGAATTGAGGAGCAGTACTTC
CASSAFGRGIEEQYF
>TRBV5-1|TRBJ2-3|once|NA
TGCGCCAGCAGCTTGGTACAGGGGGGGTCAGATACGCAGTATTTT
CASSLVQGGSDTQYF
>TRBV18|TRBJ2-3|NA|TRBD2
TGTGCCAGCTCACCAGGACTAGCGGGAGAGGAAGATACGCAGTATTTT
CASSPGLAGEEDTQYF
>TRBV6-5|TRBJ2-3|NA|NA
TGTGCCAGCAGTTATAGGACGGATATAACGGATTGGGACCCAGATACGCAGTATTTT
CASSYRTDITDWDPDTQYF
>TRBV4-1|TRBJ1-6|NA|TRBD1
TGCGCCAGCAGCCGGTCGGACAGGGGTTTTTCACCCCTCCACTTT
CASSRSDRGFSPLHF
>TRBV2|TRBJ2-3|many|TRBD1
TGTGCCAGCAGTGGACAGGGGGCAACAGATACGCAGTATTTT
CASSGQGATDTQYF
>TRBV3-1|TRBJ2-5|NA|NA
TGTGCCAGCAGCCAAGTTAAGACCCAGTACTTC
CASSQVKTQYF
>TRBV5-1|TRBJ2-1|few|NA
TGCGCCAGCAGCTTGGCCCCGAAGGGCGGGCCCAATGAGCAGTTCTTC
CASSLAPKGGPNEQFF